Listed here are 21 T cell receptor beta chains from one sample, sequenced in a study of tumor-infiltrating lymphocytes in oesophageal squamous cell carcinoma. TCRdb recomputed calls from the PCR reads with MiXCR, one row per CDR3 protein. The table includes about 21,000 distinct CDR3 sequences, about two fifths detected once. The sample was esophageal tumor tissue. The receptors come from a male donor with esophageal squamous cell carcinoma.

This clonotype appeared many times. The chain couples TRBV19 to TRBJ2-1; the match to TRBD2 covers 7 bases. Unmatched junction bases numbered 6, after V lost 4 bases and J lost 0 bases. Germline CDR1 LNHDA, CDR2 SQIVND (reference sequence). There are 16 residues in the CDR3. The CDR3 protein is CASSKEAGSSYNEQFF. CDR3 DNA: TGTGCCAGTAGTAAGGAAGCGGGGAGCTCCTACAATGAGCAGTTCTTC.

This clonotype was found many times. The chain couples TRBV29-1 to TRBJ2-7; D not certain. Germline-derived CDR1 and CDR2 are SQVTM and ANQGSEA. V shed 3 bases and J shed 6 bases, with 15 bases lying between them. CDR3 size: 13 residues. CDR3 protein: CSVDLNRPIEQYF. The CDR3 nucleotides are TGCAGCGTTGATCTCAACCGTCCTATCGAGCAGTACTTC.

The rearrangement joins TRBV6-5 to TRBJ2-7; D call uncertain. With the DNA end fitting TRBJ2-1 better, the J assignment may be wrong. The CDR3 covers 11 residues. The germline CDR1 and CDR2 sequences are MNHEY and SVGAGI. CDR3 bases: TGTGCCAGCAGTTCACGCGATGAGCAGTTCTTC. It yields the protein CASSSRDEQFF.

J is TRBJ2-1 and V is TRBV10-3; 7 positions match TRBD2. The DNA end is more similar to TRBJ2-7, so the J call may be wrong. The germline gives CDR1 ENHRY, CDR2 SYGVKD. The CDR3 length is 15 residues. CDR3 DNA sequence: TGTGCCATCAGTGCAATCCGGGAGGAGGGATACGAGCAGTACTTC. It codes for CAISAIREEGYEQYF.

Many counts were recorded for this clonotype. The chain has TRBV6-1 and TRBJ1-5; D perhaps matches TRBD1 (5 bases). CDR3 size: 16 residues. The V gene lost 5 bases and the J gene lost 4 bases, with 18 bases spanning the gap. Germline V gene sequence: CDR1 MNHNS, CDR2 SASEGT. The CDR3: CASSSTSRGGNQPQHF. The CDR3 DNA sequence: TGTGCCAGCAGTTCAACGTCGCGGGGGGGAAATCAGCCCCAGCATTTT.

This clonotype came up many times. The rearrangement uses TRBV6-1 and TRBJ2-3; no clear D. The ends were cut back, 7 bases at V and 1 base at J, with 15 bases in the middle. The CDR3 length is 15 residues. Per the germline V gene, CDR1 is MNHNS and CDR2 is SASEGT. CDR3 sequence: CASTLVMAGTDTQYF. CDR3 coding DNA: TGTGCCAGCACCCTCGTCATGGCTGGCACAGATACGCAGTATTTT.

This clonotype was counted at least ten times. The V gene is TRBV2, the J gene TRBJ2-1; 11 bases are a match to TRBD1. The germline CDR1 and CDR2 sequences are SNHLY and FYNNEI. This CDR3 is 14 amino acids long. Trimming took 7 bases from V and 6 from J; bases not matched to a gene: 5. The CDR3 region is CASTQDRGLNEQFF. The CDR3 DNA is TGTGCCAGCACTCAGGACAGGGGGCTCAATGAGCAGTTCTTC.

This chain joins TRBV28 and TRBJ2-7; possible D gene TRBD2, 5 bases. This CDR3 is 13 amino acids long. Germline CDR1 reads MDHEN; CDR2 reads SYDVKM. V was clipped by 5 bases and J by 3 bases, with 11 bases between them. This chain's CDR3 is CASSPVRGYEQYF. DNA of the CDR3: TGTGCCAGCAGTCCCGTTCGGGGCTACGAGCAGTACTTC.

This clonotype was counted once. Being one base from a much bigger clone, this may be a read error. The chain uses TRBV7-2 and TRBJ2-3; a possible D gene is TRBD1 (5 bases). Germline loops: CDR1 SGHTA, CDR2 FQGNSA. This CDR3 spans 12 amino acids. The CDR3 nucleotides read TGTGCCAGCAGCTTAGGAGGTATGGGGCAGTTATTC. Amino acids: CASSLGGMGQLF.

This clonotype was found a few times. The junction differs from germline at one of its ends, possibly a read error. The chain carries TRBV2 and TRBJ1-4; TRBD1 is a possible D gene (5 bases). The CDR3 consists of 15 residues. Looked up from germline, CDR1 is SNHLY and CDR2 is FYNNEI. CDR3 sequence: CASREDSLINEKLFF. CDR3 DNA sequence: TGTGCCAGCAGGGAAGACAGCTTAATTAATGAAAAACTGTTTTTT.

The chain uses TRBV28 and TRBJ2-4, with TRBD1 as a possible D gene (6 bases). The closer fit of TRBJ2-5 to the DNA end suggests the J call may be wrong. The CDR3 consists of 14 residues. Germline V gives CDR1 MDHEN, CDR2 SYDVKM. The CDR3 nucleotides read TGTGCCAGCAGCCAGCCAAGGGGGCAAGAGACCCAGTACTTC. It translates to CASSQPRGQETQYF.

The chain is built from TRBV7-3 and TRBJ2-2; D not certain. Deletions cut 2 bases from V and 5 bases from J, with 6 bases between. The germline CDR1 and CDR2 sequences are SGHTA and FQGTGA. The CDR3 is 13 amino acids. Written as DNA, the CDR3 is TGTGCCAGCAGCTTACAGGTTACCGGGGAGCTGTTTTTT. Protein: CASSLQVTGELFF.

The chain has TRBV7-6 and TRBJ2-3, with 7 positions matching TRBD2. The DNA end lines up better with TRBJ2-1; the J call may be wrong. Per the germline V gene, CDR1 is SGHVS and CDR2 is FNYEAQ. This CDR3 comprises 15 residues. Here the CDR3 reads CASSPGLEVYNEQFF. DNA of the CDR3: TGTGCCAGCAGCCCAGGACTAGAAGTGTACAATGAGCAGTTCTTC.

The table lists this clonotype with many counts. The chain has TRBV5-4 and TRBJ2-3; D not certain. This CDR3 region has 13 residues. Germline V gene data show CDR1 as SGHNT and CDR2 as YYREEE (reference sequence). V lost 2 bases and J lost 5, with 9 bases in between. This chain's CDR3 is CASSFNRKDTQYF. CDR3 nucleotides: TGTGCCAGCAGCTTTAACCGAAAAGATACGCAGTATTTT.

This clonotype was counted ten times or more. J is TRBJ2-5 and V is TRBV5-6; 7 bases line up with TRBD1. The junction had 11 bases not matched to a gene; V was cut back by 0 bases and J by 3 bases. The CDR3 is 17 residues long. The germline gives CDR1 SGHDT, CDR2 YYEEEE. The CDR3 here is CASSLGSGGVGEETQYF. The CDR3 nucleotides are TGTGCCAGCAGCTTGGGTTCAGGGGGAGTTGGCGAAGAGACCCAGTACTTC.

By share, this clonotype counts as medium-sized. The chain couples TRBV7-6 to TRBJ2-7; 12 bases match TRBD2. V trimming: 2 bases; J trimming: 4 bases; junction bases outside the gene matches: 9. The CDR3 consists of 17 residues. Germline CDR1 and CDR2: SGHVS and FNYEAQ. CDR3 nucleotides: TGTGCCAGCAGCTTATTTGCTAGCGGGGGGGATTCTTACGAGCAGTACTTC. Protein: CASSLFASGGDSYEQYF.

This clonotype was observed many times. This chain joins TRBV7-3 and TRBJ2-3; 11 positions match TRBD2. The CDR3 consists of 16 residues. With 2 bases clipped from V and 5 bases from J, the junction kept 6 bases outside the gene matches. CDR1 and CDR2 (germline): SGHTA, FQGTGA. CDR3 in DNA: TGTGCCAGCAGCTTACTAGCGGGGGGTAGGGGAGATACGCAGTATTTT. It encodes CASSLLAGGRGDTQYF.

This clonotype was seen only a few times. This chain links TRBV24-1 with TRBJ1-1, with 7 bases lining up with TRBD1. Germline V gene sequence: CDR1 KGHDR, CDR2 SFDVKD. The CDR3 is made up of 13 amino acids. Trimming at V came to 5 bases and at J to 5 bases, leaving 4 bases not matched to a gene. CDR3 nucleotide sequence: TGTGCCACCAGTGGACAGGGAAAGACTGAAGCTTTCTTT. Its translation: CATSGQGKTEAFF.

This clonotype occurred a few times. The chain joins TRBV7-2 to TRBJ2-1; 7 nucleotides line up with TRBD2. The end of the DNA aligns better with TRBJ2-5, so the J call may be wrong. Germline CDR1 is SGHTA and CDR2 is FQGNSA. The CDR3 contains 17 residues. The CDR3 nucleotides are TGTGCCAGCAGCCCCGACCCTAGCGGTAATCAGGGAGAGACCCAGTACTTC. Translation gives CASSPDPSGNQGETQYF.

This clonotype came up many times. This sequence joins TRBV5-1 and TRBJ2-3; D is perhaps TRBD1 or TRBD2 (6 bases each). Germline lookup yields CDR1 SGHRS and CDR2 YFSETQ. The CDR3 totals 15 residues. V was pared by 4 bases and J by 4 bases, with 16 bases between. The CDR3: CASSPRYGGSDTQYF. CDR3 coding DNA: TGCGCCAGCAGCCCAAGGTACGGGGGCTCAGATACGCAGTATTTT.

The chain carries TRBV6-1 and TRBJ1-2; D gene uncertain. The last part of the DNA fits TRBJ2-7 better; the J call may be wrong. CDR1 and CDR2 (germline): MNHNS, SASEGT. This CDR3 contains 13 residues. DNA for the CDR3: TGTGCCGGCAAGGGAATTAACTCCTACGAGCAGTACTTC. Its protein is CAGKGINSYEQYF.